This T cell receptor (beta chain) was found in a study of blood T cell repertoires in COVID-19. Study in general: Donors in the United States, Italy and Spain gave samples during acute or convalescent COVID-19. T cells, B-cell-depleted T cells, or PBMCs supplied cDNA or gDNA.

This clone was seen only a few times. Authors' processing steps: Estimates of nucleated cell counts were drawn from the amplification of reference gene primers. Produced via immunoSEQ multiplex PCR; TCRdb's table is partial and in-frame only. The V and J calls and clone size come from that table; D and trimming were worked out from the DNA. Among some 66,000 clones listed, roughly 82% were seen once. With V trimmed by 4 bases and J by 4 bases, 6 bases remained unmatched. The CDR3 has 14 residues. From germline, CDR1 is MNHNY and CDR2 SVGAGI (reference sequence). The sample consisted of peripheral blood. This clonotype originated in a man aged 60-69 years with acute or convalescent COVID-19. The chain links TRBV6-6 to TRBJ1-2; 7 bases match TRBD1. CDR3: CASSSPDRSYGYTF. CDR3 nucleotides: TGTGCCAGCAGTTCGCCGGACAGGAGCTATGGCTACACCTTC.